This TCR beta chain is from a study of shared clonotypes between healthy human individuals. Assay: immunoSEQ multiplex PCR; the TCRdb copy retains only in-frame clones and omits some. The repertoire holds around 700,000 clones, with 92% as singletons. Germline trimming cut 4 bases from V and 6 bases from J; bases unmatched to any gene: 9. Looked up from germline, CDR1 is SGHDT and CDR2 is YYEEEE. The CDR3 consists of 16 residues. CD45RO negativity and positive selection for CCR7 defined naive CD8 cells, a population that excluded terminally differentiated effector memory CD45RA+ cells. The sequence derives from a man younger than 40 in good health. The J gene is TRBJ1-3, the V gene TRBV5-6, with TRBD1 matching 11 bases. The source material was naive CD8+ T cells sorted from blood. The CDR3: CASSRGQGVKSNTIYF. For the CDR3, the DNA is TGTGCCAGCAGCCGGGGACAGGGGGTTAAATCAAACACCATATATTTT.